This TCR beta chain was obtained from a study of blood T cell repertoires in COVID-19. As handled by the study authors: Nucleated cell counts were estimated from reference gene primer amplification. Sequencing was performed with immunoSEQ multiplex PCR; in TCRdb, only in-frame clones are kept and a portion is missing. From that table come the V and J calls and clone size; the DNA was used to work out D and trimming. Among roughly 400,000 clones listed, nearly 90% were seen once. The CDR3 has 18 residues. Germline V gene data show CDR1 as MDHEN and CDR2 as SYDVKM. After removal of 8 bases from V and 3 bases from J, the junction contained 13 bases not matched to a gene. Researchers sorted participants into cohorts using their self-reported clinical history.

This chain joins TRBV28 and TRBJ2-4; TRBD2 agrees at 13 bases. This clonotype originated in a woman aged 18-29 years who had been exposed to COVID-19. Input material: PBMCs or T cells enriched from blood (not recorded which). The CDR3 here is CASHCPGLAGVGKNIQYF. The CDR3 bases are TGTGCCAGCCACTGCCCCGGACTAGCGGGAGTAGGCAAAAACATTCAGTACTTC.